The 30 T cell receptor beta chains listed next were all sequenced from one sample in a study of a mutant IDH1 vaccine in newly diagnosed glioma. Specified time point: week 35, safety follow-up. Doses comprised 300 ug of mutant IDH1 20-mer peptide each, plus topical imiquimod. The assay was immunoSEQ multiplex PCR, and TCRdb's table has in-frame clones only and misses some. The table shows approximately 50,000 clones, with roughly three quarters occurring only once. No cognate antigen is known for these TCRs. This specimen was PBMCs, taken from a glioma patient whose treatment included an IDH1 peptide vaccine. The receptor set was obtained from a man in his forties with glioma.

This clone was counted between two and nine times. The CDR3 sequence is CSVELGSEAFF. The CDR3 nucleotides are TGCAGCGTTGAGTTAGGTTCTGAAGCTTTCTTT. The chain carries TRBV29-1 and TRBJ1-1; D gene unclear. This CDR3 region has 11 residues. Germline V gene lookup returns CDR1 SQVTM and CDR2 ANQGSEA. V lost 3 bases and J lost 6, with 8 bases in between.

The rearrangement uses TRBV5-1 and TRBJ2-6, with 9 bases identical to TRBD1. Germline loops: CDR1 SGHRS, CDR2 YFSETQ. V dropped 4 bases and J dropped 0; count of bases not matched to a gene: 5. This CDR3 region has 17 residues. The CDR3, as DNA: TGCGCCAGCAGCATCCGGGACAGGGTCTCTGGGGCCAACGTCCTGACTTTC. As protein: CASSIRDRVSGANVLTF.

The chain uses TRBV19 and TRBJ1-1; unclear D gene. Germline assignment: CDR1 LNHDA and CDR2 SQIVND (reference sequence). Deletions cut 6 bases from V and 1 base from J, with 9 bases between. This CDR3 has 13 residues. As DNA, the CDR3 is TGTGCCAGTAGGTGGGATCAGAACACTGAAGCTTTCTTT. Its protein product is CASRWDQNTEAFF.

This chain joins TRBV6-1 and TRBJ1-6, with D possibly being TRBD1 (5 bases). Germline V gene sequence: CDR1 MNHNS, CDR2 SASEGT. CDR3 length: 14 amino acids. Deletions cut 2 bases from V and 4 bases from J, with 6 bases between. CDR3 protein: CASSERQYNSPLHF. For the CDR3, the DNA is TGTGCCAGCAGTGAAAGACAGTATAATTCACCCCTCCACTTT.

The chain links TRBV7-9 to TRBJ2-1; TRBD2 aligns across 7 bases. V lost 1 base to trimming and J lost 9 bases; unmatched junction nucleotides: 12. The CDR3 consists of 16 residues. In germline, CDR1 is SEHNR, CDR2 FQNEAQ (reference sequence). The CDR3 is CASSLGGRGSSGEQFF. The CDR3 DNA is TGTGCCAGCAGCTTAGGGGGGAGGGGTTCCTCAGGTGAGCAGTTCTTC.

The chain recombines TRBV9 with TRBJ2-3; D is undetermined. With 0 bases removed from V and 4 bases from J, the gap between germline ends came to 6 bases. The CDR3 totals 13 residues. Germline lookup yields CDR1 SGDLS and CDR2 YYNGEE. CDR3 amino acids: CASSVEASDTQYF. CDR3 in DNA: TGTGCCAGCAGCGTAGAAGCTTCAGATACGCAGTATTTT.

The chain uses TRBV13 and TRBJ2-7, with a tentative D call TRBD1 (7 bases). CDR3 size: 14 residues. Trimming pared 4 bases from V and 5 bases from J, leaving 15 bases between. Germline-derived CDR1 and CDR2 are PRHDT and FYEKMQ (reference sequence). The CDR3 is CASSSVGRGDEQYF. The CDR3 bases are TGTGCCAGCAGCTCCGTTGGCAGGGGGGACGAGCAGTACTTC.

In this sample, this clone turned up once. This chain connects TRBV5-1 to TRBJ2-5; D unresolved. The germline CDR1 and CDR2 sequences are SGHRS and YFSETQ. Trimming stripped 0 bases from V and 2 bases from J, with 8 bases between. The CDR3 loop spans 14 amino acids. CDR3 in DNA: TGCGCCAGCAGCTTGGACGGCAGACAAGAGACCCAGTACTTC. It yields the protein CASSLDGRQETQYF.

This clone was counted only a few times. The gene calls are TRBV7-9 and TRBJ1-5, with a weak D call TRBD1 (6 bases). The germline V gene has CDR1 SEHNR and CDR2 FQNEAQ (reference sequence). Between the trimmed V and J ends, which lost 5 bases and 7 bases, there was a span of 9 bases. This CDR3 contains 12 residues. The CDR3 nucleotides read TGTGCCAGCAGCAAGGACAGCCAGCCCCAGCATTTT. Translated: CASSKDSQPQHF. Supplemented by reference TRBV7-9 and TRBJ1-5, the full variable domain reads DTGVSQNPRHKITKRGQNVTFRCDPISEHNRLYWYRQTLGQGPEFLTYFQNEAQLEKSRLLSDRFSAERPKGSFSTLEIQRTEQGDSAMYLCASSKDSQPQHFGDGTRLSIL.

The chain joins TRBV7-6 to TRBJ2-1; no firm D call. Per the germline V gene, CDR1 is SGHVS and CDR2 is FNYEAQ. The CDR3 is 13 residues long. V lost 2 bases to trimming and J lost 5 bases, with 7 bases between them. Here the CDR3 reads CASSLLRNNEQFF. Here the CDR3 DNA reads TGTGCCAGCAGCTTATTGCGGAACAATGAGCAGTTCTTC. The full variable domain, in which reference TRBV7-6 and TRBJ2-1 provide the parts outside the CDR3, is GAGVSQSPRYKVTKRGQDVALRCDPISGHVSLYWYRQALGQGPEFLTYFNYEAQQDKSGLPNDRFSAERPEGSISTLTIQRTEQRDSAMYRCASSLLRNNEQFFGPGTRLTVL.

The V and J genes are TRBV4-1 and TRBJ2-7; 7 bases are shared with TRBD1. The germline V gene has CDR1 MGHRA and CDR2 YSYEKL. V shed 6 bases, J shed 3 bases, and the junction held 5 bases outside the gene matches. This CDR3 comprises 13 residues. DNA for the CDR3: TGCGCCAGCAGACAGGGGCGGATCTACGAGCAGTACTTC. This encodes CASRQGRIYEQYF.

In nucleotides, the CDR3 is TGTGCCACCAGCAGAGATACAGCGGGGGTGAAGCAGTATTTT. Its protein is CATSRDTAGVKQYF. The chain recombines TRBV15 with TRBJ2-3, with TRBD2 identical over 8 bases. This CDR3 comprises 14 residues. J was trimmed by 11 bases and V by 0 bases; bases with no gene match: 7. CDR1 LNHNV and CDR2 YYDKDF come from the germline V gene (reference sequence).

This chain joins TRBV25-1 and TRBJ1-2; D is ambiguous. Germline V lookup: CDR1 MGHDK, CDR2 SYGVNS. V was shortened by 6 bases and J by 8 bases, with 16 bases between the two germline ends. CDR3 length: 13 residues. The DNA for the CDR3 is TGTGCCAGCAGAAAGAGCGGGAATGCGGGCTACACCTTC. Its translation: CASRKSGNAGYTF.

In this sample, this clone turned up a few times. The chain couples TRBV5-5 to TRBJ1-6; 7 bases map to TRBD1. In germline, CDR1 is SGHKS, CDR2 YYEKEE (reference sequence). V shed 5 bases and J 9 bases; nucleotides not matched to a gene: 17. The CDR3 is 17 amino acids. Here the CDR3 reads CASSSDPRQGLSSPLHF. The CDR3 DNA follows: TGTGCCAGCAGTTCCGACCCAAGACAGGGTCTGAGTTCACCCCTCCACTTT.

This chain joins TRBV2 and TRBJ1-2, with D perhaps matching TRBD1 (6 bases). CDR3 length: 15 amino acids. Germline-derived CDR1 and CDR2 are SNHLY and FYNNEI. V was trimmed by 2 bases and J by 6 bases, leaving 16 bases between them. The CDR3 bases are TGTGCCAGCAGTGAACCCAGCCGGGGGCTGAATGGCTACACCTTC. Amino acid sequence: CASSEPSRGLNGYTF.

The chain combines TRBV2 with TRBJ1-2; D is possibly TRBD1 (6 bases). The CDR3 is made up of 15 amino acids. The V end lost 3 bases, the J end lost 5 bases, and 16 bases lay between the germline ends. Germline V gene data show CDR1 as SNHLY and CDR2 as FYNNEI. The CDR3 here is CASSDRRDNGYGYTF. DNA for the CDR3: TGTGCCAGCAGTGACCGCCGGGACAATGGGTATGGCTACACCTTC.

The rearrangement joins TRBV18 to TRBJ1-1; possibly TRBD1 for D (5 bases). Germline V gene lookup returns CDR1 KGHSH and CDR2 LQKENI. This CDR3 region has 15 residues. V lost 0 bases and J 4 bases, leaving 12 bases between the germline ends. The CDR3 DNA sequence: TGTGCCAGCTCACCACCTTACGGGGGGGGCACTGAAGCTTTCTTT. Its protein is CASSPPYGGGTEAFF.

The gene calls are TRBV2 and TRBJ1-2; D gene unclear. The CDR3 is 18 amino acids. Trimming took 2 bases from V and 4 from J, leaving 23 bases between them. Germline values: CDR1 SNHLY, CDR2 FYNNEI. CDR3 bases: TGTGCCAGCAGTGAATTTCGTGTCCTCAATCGATTGGGCTATGGCTACACCTTC. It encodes CASSEFRVLNRLGYGYTF.

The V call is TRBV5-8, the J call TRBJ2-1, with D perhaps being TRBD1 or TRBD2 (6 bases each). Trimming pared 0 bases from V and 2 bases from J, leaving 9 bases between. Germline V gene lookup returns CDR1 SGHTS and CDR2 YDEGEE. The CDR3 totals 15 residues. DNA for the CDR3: TGTGCCAGCAGCTTGGAGGGGGGACCCTACAATGAGCAGTTCTTC. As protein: CASSLEGGPYNEQFF.

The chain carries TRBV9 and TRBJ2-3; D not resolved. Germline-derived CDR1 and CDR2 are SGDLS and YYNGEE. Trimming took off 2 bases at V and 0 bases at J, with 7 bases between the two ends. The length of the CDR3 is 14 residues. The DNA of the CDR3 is TGTGCCAGCAGCGTTGCAGGTAGCACAGATACGCAGTATTTT. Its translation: CASSVAGSTDTQYF.

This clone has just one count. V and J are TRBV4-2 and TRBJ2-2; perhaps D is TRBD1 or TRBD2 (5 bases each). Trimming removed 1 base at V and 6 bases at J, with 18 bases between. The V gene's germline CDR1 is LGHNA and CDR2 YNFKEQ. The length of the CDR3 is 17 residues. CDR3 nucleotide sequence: TGTGCCAGCAGCCAAGGGAGAGGGACGGACGTAGCCGGGGAGCTGTTTTTT. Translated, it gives CASSQGRGTDVAGELFF.

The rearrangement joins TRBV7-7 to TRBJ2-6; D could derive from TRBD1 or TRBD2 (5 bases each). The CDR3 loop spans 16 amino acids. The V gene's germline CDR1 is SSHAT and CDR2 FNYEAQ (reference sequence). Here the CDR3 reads CATAERGISGANVLTF. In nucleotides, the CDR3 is TGTGCTACCGCCGAGAGGGGAATCTCTGGGGCCAACGTCCTGACTTTC.

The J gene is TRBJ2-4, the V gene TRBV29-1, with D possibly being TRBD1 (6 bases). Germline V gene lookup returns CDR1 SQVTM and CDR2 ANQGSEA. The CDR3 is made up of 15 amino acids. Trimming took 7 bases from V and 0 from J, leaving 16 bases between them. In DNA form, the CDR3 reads TGCAGCGCACGGACACAGGGCCTAGCCAAAAACATTCAGTACTTC. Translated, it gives CSARTQGLAKNIQYF.

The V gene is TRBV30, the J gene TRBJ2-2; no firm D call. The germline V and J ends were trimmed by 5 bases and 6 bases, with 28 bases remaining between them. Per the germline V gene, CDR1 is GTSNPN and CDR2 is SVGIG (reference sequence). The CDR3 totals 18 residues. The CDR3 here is CAWDRSSSWGSQSGELFF. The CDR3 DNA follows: TGTGCCTGGGACCGATCAAGTAGTTGGGGATCCCAGTCCGGGGAGCTGTTTTTT.

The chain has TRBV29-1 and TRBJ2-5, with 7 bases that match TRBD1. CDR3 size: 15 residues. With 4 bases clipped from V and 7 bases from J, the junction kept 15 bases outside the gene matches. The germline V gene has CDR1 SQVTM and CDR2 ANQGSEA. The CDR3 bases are TGCAGCGTTGTCTACCGGGACAGCCAGCGTGGGACCCAGTACTTC. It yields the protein CSVVYRDSQRGTQYF. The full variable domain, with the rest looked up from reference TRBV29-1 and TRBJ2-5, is SAVISQKPSRDICQRGTSLTIQCQVDSQVTMMFWYRQQPGQSLTLIATANQGSEATYESGFVIDKFPISRPNLTFSTLTVSNMSPEDSSIYLCSVVYRDSQRGTQYFGPGTRLLVL.

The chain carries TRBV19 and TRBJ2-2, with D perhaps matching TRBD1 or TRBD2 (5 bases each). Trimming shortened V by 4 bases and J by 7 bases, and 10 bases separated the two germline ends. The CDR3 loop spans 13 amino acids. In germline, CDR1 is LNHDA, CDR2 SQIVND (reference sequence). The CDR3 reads CASSSRGFGELFF. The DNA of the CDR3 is TGTGCCAGTAGTAGTCGGGGCTTCGGGGAGCTGTTTTTT.

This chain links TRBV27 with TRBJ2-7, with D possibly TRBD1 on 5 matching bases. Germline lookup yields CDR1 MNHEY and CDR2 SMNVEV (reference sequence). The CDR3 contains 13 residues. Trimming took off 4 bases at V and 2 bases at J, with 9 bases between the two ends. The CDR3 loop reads CASSSTAAYEQYF. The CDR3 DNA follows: TGTGCCAGCAGTTCGACAGCAGCCTACGAGCAGTACTTC.

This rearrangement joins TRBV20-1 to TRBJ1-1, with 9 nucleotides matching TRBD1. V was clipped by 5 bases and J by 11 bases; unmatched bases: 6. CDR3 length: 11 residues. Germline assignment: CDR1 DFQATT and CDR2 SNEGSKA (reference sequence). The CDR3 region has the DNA TGCAGTGCTTATACAGGGGGCTGGGCTTTCTTT. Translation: CSAYTGGWAFF.

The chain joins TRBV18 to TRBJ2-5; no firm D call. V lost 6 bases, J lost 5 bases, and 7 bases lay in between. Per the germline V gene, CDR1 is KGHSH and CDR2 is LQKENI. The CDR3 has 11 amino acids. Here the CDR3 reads CASSASETQYF. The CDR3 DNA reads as TGTGCCAGCTCTGCATCGGAGACCCAGTACTTC.

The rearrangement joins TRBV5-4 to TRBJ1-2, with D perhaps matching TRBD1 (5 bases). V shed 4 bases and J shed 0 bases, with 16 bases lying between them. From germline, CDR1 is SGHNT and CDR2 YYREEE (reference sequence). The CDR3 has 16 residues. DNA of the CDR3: TGTGCCAGCAGCCTGGGTGGGGGGACTACTAACTATGGCTACACCTTC. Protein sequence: CASSLGGGTTNYGYTF.